Below are 18 T cell receptor beta chains sequenced from a single sample in a study of neurological immune-mediated disorders. TCRdb called the 5' RACE reads again in MiXCR, with one record for every CDR3 protein. The repertoire holds approximately 43,000 distinct CDR3 sequences, with approximately 2.4% as singletons. Material: PBMCs. All receptors derive from a man under 40 with multiple sclerosis.

This clonotype occurred many times. The chain couples TRBV6-5 to TRBJ2-7; D gene unclear. The V and J ends lost 2 bases and 0 bases respectively, with 11 bases between them. Germline CDR1 reads MNHEY; CDR2 reads SVGAGI. The CDR3 covers 15 residues. CDR3 in amino acids: CASSYAQEISYEQYF. In DNA form, the CDR3 reads TGTGCCAGCAGTTACGCACAAGAAATCTCCTACGAGCAGTACTTC.

This clonotype was detected ten times or more. The gene calls are TRBV7-9 and TRBJ1-4, with 9 positions matching TRBD1. Trimming at V came to 3 bases and at J to 3 bases, leaving 5 bases not matched to a gene. The CDR3 length is 16 residues. The germline CDR1 and CDR2 sequences are SEHNR and FQNEAQ (reference sequence). The CDR3 DNA reads as TGTGCCAGCAGCTTGTTGGGACAGGGTTCTAATGAAAAACTGTTTTTT. Residues: CASSLLGQGSNEKLFF.

This clonotype was recorded a few times. The chain joins TRBV20-1 to TRBJ2-1, with TRBD2 identical over 8 bases. Germline assignment: CDR1 DFQATT and CDR2 SNEGSKA (reference sequence). This CDR3 comprises 14 residues. In DNA, the CDR3 is TGCAGCCTCCTCGAAGCGGGAGACGTGAATGAGCAGTTCTTC. Amino acid sequence: CSLLEAGDVNEQFF.

The table lists this clonotype with a few counts. The V and J genes are TRBV5-1 and TRBJ2-6; TRBD2 might be the D (6 bases). CDR1 is SGHRS and CDR2 is YFSETQ in the germline V gene. This CDR3 is built from 14 residues. Trimming removed 7 bases from V and 11 bases from J, with 19 bases in between. The CDR3 spells CASRLGYMRDVLTF. For the CDR3, the DNA is TGCGCCAGCCGACTAGGTTATATGCGGGACGTCCTGACTTTC.

This clonotype was found many times. The rearrangement uses TRBV5-1 and TRBJ2-7, with 10 bases lining up with TRBD2. Germline trimming cut 6 bases from V and 1 base from J; bases unmatched to any gene: 1. The CDR3 covers 13 residues. The germline gives CDR1 SGHRS, CDR2 YFSETQ. The DNA of the CDR3 is TGCGCCAGCAAACTAGCGGGGTCCTACGAGCAGTACTTC. Amino acids: CASKLAGSYEQYF. Together with reference TRBV5-1 and TRBJ2-7, the CDR3 gives the full variable domain: KAGVTQTPRYLIKTRGQQVTLSCSPISGHRSVSWYQQTPGQGLQFLFEYFSETQRNKGNFPGRFSGRQFSNSRSEMNVSTLELGDSALYLCASKLAGSYEQYFGPGTRLTVT.

In this sample, this clonotype turned up many times. The chain links TRBV7-9 to TRBJ2-1; the D gene is possibly TRBD2 (6 bases). Germline assignment: CDR1 SEHNR and CDR2 FQNEAQ (reference sequence). This CDR3 region has 12 residues. In DNA form, the CDR3 reads TGTGGCTGCGGGGTAGCCTACAATGAGCAGTTCTTC. Translating gives CGCGVAYNEQFF.

This clonotype was seen at least ten times. This sequence joins TRBV20-1 and TRBJ1-2; D perhaps matches TRBD1 (5 bases). The CDR3 length is 11 residues. CDR1 DFQATT and CDR2 SNEGSKA come from the germline V gene (reference sequence). V lost 1 base and J 8 bases, leaving 8 bases between the germline ends. The DNA for the CDR3 is TGCAGTGCTAGAGTGGGGGTCGGCTACACCTTC. Translated, it gives CSARVGVGYTF.

This clonotype has at least ten counts. CDR3: CASSLARYTYEQYF. The CDR3, as DNA: TGTGCCAGCAGCTTAGCCAGGTACACCTACGAGCAGTACTTC. This rearrangement joins TRBV7-2 to TRBJ2-7; D gene unclear. The CDR3 has 14 amino acids. CDR1 and CDR2 from the germline V gene are SGHTA and FQGNSA. V shed 0 bases and J shed 2 bases, with 8 bases lying between them.

This clonotype appeared many times. The V call is TRBV7-2, the J call TRBJ1-1; D unresolved. The germline CDR1 and CDR2 sequences are SGHTA and FQGNSA. The V end was cut by 6 bases, the J end by 0 bases, with 11 bases between. This CDR3 is built from 14 residues. This CDR3 reads CASRLPGMNTEAFF. CDR3 nucleotide sequence: TGTGCCAGCAGGCTACCGGGGATGAACACTGAAGCTTTCTTT.

The rearrangement uses TRBV20-1 and TRBJ1-1, with a possible D match to TRBD1 (5 bases). The CDR3 runs to 16 residues. Per germline, CDR1 DFQATT and CDR2 SNEGSKA (reference sequence). Trimming stripped 4 bases from V and 1 base from J, with 19 bases between. The CDR3 loop reads CSAITSGAVGNTEAFF. The CDR3 nucleotides are TGCAGTGCTATTACTAGTGGGGCCGTTGGGAACACTGAAGCTTTCTTT.

This clonotype was seen ten or more times. The chain is built from TRBV9 and TRBJ1-1; D gene ambiguous. V was clipped by 2 bases and J by 1 base, with 6 bases between them. Germline CDR1 is SGDLS and CDR2 is YYNGEE. This CDR3 is built from 13 residues. CDR3 nucleotide sequence: TGTGCCAGCAGCGTTAAGGGGAACACTGAAGCTTTCTTT. Translated: CASSVKGNTEAFF.

This clonotype was counted ten times or more. V and J are TRBV5-1 and TRBJ1-4; 8 nucleotides line up with TRBD1. Germline CDR1 is SGHRS and CDR2 is YFSETQ. This CDR3 has 13 amino acids. Losses at the gene ends were 4 bases for V and 8 bases for J; bases not matched to a gene: 4. In DNA, the CDR3 is TGCGCCAGCAGCCCGACAGGGGTCGAAAAACTGTTTTTT. Its protein is CASSPTGVEKLFF.

This clonotype was picked up many times. The rearrangement uses TRBV20-1 and TRBJ2-5; D might be TRBD2 (6 bases). Germline loops: CDR1 DFQATT, CDR2 SNEGSKA (reference sequence). V was cut by 0 bases and J by 5 bases, with 19 bases left in between. The CDR3 extends over 16 amino acids. DNA for the CDR3: TGCAGTGCTAGAGAACCGGTCGGGGGTATGGTCGAGACCCAGTACTTC. Its translation is CSAREPVGGMVETQYF.

This clonotype was found many times. The rearrangement links TRBV12-3 or TRBV12-4 to TRBJ1-4; 11 nucleotides line up with TRBD1. The ends lost 3 bases at V and 6 bases at J; junction bases unmatched: 0. The CDR3 runs to 14 residues. The CDR3 protein is CASSLGQGDEKLFF. The DNA of the CDR3 is TGTGCCAGCAGTTTGGGACAGGGGGATGAAAAACTGTTTTTT.

This clonotype was detected ten times or more. CDR3 coding DNA: TGTGCCAGCAGCTGGGACAGCCGTAATGAAAAACTGTTTTTT. It specifies CASSWDSRNEKLFF. The chain links TRBV27 to TRBJ1-4; 7 bases match TRBD1. CDR3 length equals 14 residues. The trim removed 6 bases at V and 4 bases at J, leaving 5 bases unmatched. From germline, CDR1 is MNHEY and CDR2 SMNVEV (reference sequence).

This clonotype occurred many times. This CDR3 is CASSESTGTGIDEQFF. DNA for the CDR3: TGCGCCAGCAGTGAGTCGACCGGGACAGGTATCGATGAGCAGTTCTTC. The chain has TRBV10-2 and TRBJ2-1, with 8 positions matching TRBD1. Germline values: CDR1 WSHSY, CDR2 SAAADI. This CDR3 is 16 amino acids long. Trimming cost V 0 bases and J 8 bases; bases outside gene matches: 9.

As to this clonotype: A read error may explain this, as a much larger clone is one base away. This rearrangement joins TRBV20-1 to TRBJ2-7; D might be TRBD1 or TRBD2, each matching 5 bases. Trimming left V 4 bases short and J 3 bases short, with 19 bases between. This CDR3 contains 15 residues. Germline-derived CDR1 and CDR2 are DFQATT and SNEGSKA (reference sequence). Here the CDR3 reads CSATFWGMGYYEQYF. The DNA for the CDR3 is TGCAGTGCTACCTTTTGGGGGATGGGATACTACGAGCAGTACTTC.

This clonotype was recorded at least ten times. The chain uses TRBV6-5 and TRBJ1-1; D is ambiguous. The V gene's germline CDR1 is MNHEY and CDR2 SVGAGI. With 5 bases removed from V and 3 bases from J, the gap between germline ends came to 7 bases. This CDR3 spans 12 amino acids. The CDR3 bases are TGTGCCAGCAGTCGACCGTACACTGAAGCTTTCTTT. Translation: CASSRPYTEAFF.